The entry below describes one TCR beta chain. Its target is not known. Profiling relied on immunoSEQ multiplex PCR, and the TCRdb table lists in-frame clones only, not all of them. Of 20,000 to 30,000 clones in the sample, around nine tenths were seen once. The sample originates from a study of graft-versus-host responses after intestinal transplantation. About the study: Those transplanted obtained multivisceral, liver-intestinal, or isolated intestinal grafts.

Study conclusions and caveats: Recipient marrow showed GvH clones, some seen first in ileum or blood.

This CDR3 spans 12 amino acids. Germline CDR1 is SEHNR and CDR2 is FQNEAQ (reference sequence). Trimming cost V 5 bases and J 11 bases, with 15 bases left between them. Source: PBMCs, taken around 38 days after intestinal transplant. The rearrangement joins TRBV7-9 to TRBJ1-1; tentatively, D is TRBD1 (6 bases). The sequence was collected from a human patient who received an intestinal transplant, so some T cells may come from the graft donor. CDR3: CASSPGGSMAFF. CDR3 sequence (DNA): TGTGCCAGCAGCCCCGGGGGCAGTATGGCTTTCTTT.